This T cell receptor beta chain was captured by sequencing in a study of T cell repertoires in cytomegalovirus infection. As to this clonotype: What it recognizes is unknown.

The germline CDR1 and CDR2 sequences are ENHRY and SYGVKD. The trim removed 0 bases at V and 5 bases at J, leaving 6 bases unmatched. The CDR3 sequence is 16 residues long. TCRdb re-derived calls from the reads in MiXCR, one entry per CDR3 protein. The table includes more than 250,000 distinct CDR3 sequences, 20% to 25% detected once. The sample was cultured PBMCs, taken from culture after CMV antigen stimulation. The chain joins TRBV10-3 to TRBJ2-3, with 9 bases aligning to TRBD1. This clonotype was sampled from a human donor in good health (CMV status not recorded). Some clones in this sample may be carry-over from other donors' samples. CDR3 in amino acids: CAISESEQGAGDTQYF. CDR3 in DNA: TGTGCCATCAGTGAGTCTGAACAGGGGGCTGGAGATACGCAGTATTTT.